These T cell receptor beta chains were read from a single sample in a study of tumor-infiltrating lymphocytes in oesophageal squamous cell carcinoma. Each CDR3 protein is one row after TCRdb ran MiXCR on the PCR reads. The sample contains 20,000 or so distinct CDR3 sequences, 41% of which appear only once. Sequencing was carried out using esophageal tumor tissue. The receptors were gathered from a male donor with esophageal squamous cell carcinoma. Each CDR3 is given with its conserved first and last residue. D genes are given only for firm matches. Clone sizes are given selectively: once, few, many, or a class where the clone is expanded.

many	TRBV2	-	TRBJ1-5	TGTGCCAGCAGTGAAGATGTATATAGGGCCTCCGGTCAGCCCCAGCATTTT	CASSEDVYRASGQPQHF
-	TRBV11-2	-	TRBJ2-3	TGTGCCAGCAGCTTAGGACGGGATTCAGATACGCAGTATTTT	CASSLGRDSDTQYF
-	TRBV9	-	TRBJ2-1	TGTGCCAGCAGCGCCTACCACAATGAGCAGTTCTTC	CASSAYHNEQFF
many	TRBV7-2	TRBD1	TRBJ1-4	TGTGCCAGCAGCCCGCGACCGGGACAGGTTAATGAAAAACTGTTTTTT	CASSPRPGQVNEKLFF
-	TRBV6-8	TRBD2	TRBJ2-3	TGTGCCAGCAGTTCCCCGGGGGGGCTTACGCAGTATTTT	CASSSPGGLTQYF
-	TRBV7-6	TRBD1	TRBJ1-2	TGTGCTAGCAGTTTTGTGACAGGGGTCCCCTATGGCTACACCTTC	CASSFVTGVPYGYTF
-	TRBV2	-	TRBJ1-1	TGTGCCAGCAGTTTAAAGGGGGGGGGGAACACCGGGGAGCTGTATTTT	CASSLKGGGNTGELYF
few	TRBV28	-	TRBJ2-1	TGTGCCAGCAGTTTATTCGGGAATGAGCAGTTCTTC	CASSLFGNEQFF
few	TRBV4-2	-	TRBJ2-7	TGTGCCAGCGGGCATGGGGGTATTTCCTACGAGCAGTACTTC	CASGHGGISYEQYF
many	TRBV27	TRBD1	TRBJ2-1	TGTGCCAGCAGGCCTACAGGGGCCAGCTCCTACAATGAGCAGTTCTTC	CASRPTGASSYNEQFF
-	TRBV7-8	TRBD2	TRBJ2-7	TGTGCCAGCAGCCACCGGGGGGGGCAGGCTACCTACGAGCAGTACTTC	CASSHRGGQATYEQYF
-	TRBV7-3	TRBD2	TRBJ2-3	TGTGCCAAAGAGCGGGGCCTACCCACAGATACGCAGTATTTT	CAKERGLPTDTQYF
many	TRBV6-1	-	TRBJ1-4	TGTGCGTCACACCGGGGCCTCAAGGGGGAAAAACTGTTTTTT	CASHRGLKGEKLFF
-	TRBV7-3	TRBD2	TRBJ2-1	TGTGCCAGCAGCCTACCACCGACTAGCGGCGGGGTTGAGCAGTTCTTC	CASSLPPTSGGVEQFF
many	TRBV7-9	TRBD1	TRBJ1-1	TGTGCCAGCAGCAAGACAGGGGTGAACACTGAAGCTTTCTTT	CASSKTGVNTEAFF
many	TRBV11-2	-	TRBJ1-2	TGTGCCAGCAGCTTAGGCCTAGGGACTCGGACAGCTAACTATGGCTACACCTTC	CASSLGLGTRTANYGYTF
-	TRBV7-2	-	TRBJ1-6	TGTGCCAGCAGCTTGTCGGGGGTGACCCGGCAGACCCAGTACTTT	CASSLSGVTRQTQYF
many	TRBV6-1	TRBD1	TRBJ1-1	TGTGCCAGCAGTTCCAGGGGGAGGAACACTGAAGCTTTCTTT	CASSSRGRNTEAFF
-	TRBV19	-	TRBJ1-6	TGTGCCAGTAGTTTAGGGGCGGCGAACTCACCCCTCCACTTT	CASSLGAANSPLHF
many	TRBV7-3	-	TRBJ2-3	TGTGCCAGCAGCTTATTCGGGGGAACCGATACGCAGTATTTT	CASSLFGGTDTQYF
-	TRBV6-6	TRBD1	TRBJ1-1	TGTGCCAGCAGTCGGACAGGGGACACTGAAGCTTTCTTT	CASSRTGDTEAFF
few	TRBV7-2	TRBD1	TRBJ2-7	TGTGCCAGCAGCGAATCGGGACAGGCTTCCTACGAGCAGTACTTC	CASSESGQASYEQYF
-	TRBV7-2	TRBD2	TRBJ2-1	TGTGCCAGCAGGGCTACTAGCGGGGGGGCTTACAATGAGCAGTTCTTC	CASRATSGGAYNEQFF
-	TRBV15	TRBD2	TRBJ2-7	TGTGCCACCAGCAGGCGGACTAGCGGCACCTACGAGCAGTACTTC	CATSRRTSGTYEQYF
many	TRBV2	-	TRBJ2-3	TGTGCCAGCAGCAGGACATCTAGCACAGATACGCAGTATTTT	CASSRTSSTDTQYF
-	TRBV28	TRBD2	TRBJ2-5	TGTGCCAGCAGTTTATCGGAACTAGCGGGGCAAGAGACCCAGTACTTC	CASSLSELAGQETQYF
many	TRBV24-1	TRBD1	TRBJ2-2	TGTGCCACCAGTGATATCGACAGGGGTAGGACCGGGGAGCTGTTTTTT	CATSDIDRGRTGELFF
few	TRBV7-2	TRBD1	TRBJ2-3	TGTGCCAGCAGCTTCGATGCAGGGGGTACAGATACGCAGTATTTT	CASSFDAGGTDTQYF
-	TRBV6-1	TRBD2	TRBJ2-1	TGTGCCAGCAGAGATCCTAGCGGGATTAACAATGAGCAGTTCTTC	CASRDPSGINNEQFF
many	TRBV7-9	TRBD2	TRBJ2-7	TGTGCCAGCAGCTTAGATGGGGGACTAGTAGGAGGTGAGCAGTACTTC	CASSLDGGLVGGEQYF
few	TRBV7-3	-	TRBJ2-1	TGTGCCAGCAGCTTAAGGTGGACGTCGGGTGAGCAGTTCTTC	CASSLRWTSGEQFF
many	TRBV19	-	TRBJ1-2	TGTGCCAGTAGTATAGACGTCGCGGGCAGTCTTTATGGCTACACCTTC	CASSIDVAGSLYGYTF
many	TRBV7-3	-	TRBJ2-7	TGTGCCAGCAGCCGAGACCAGAGCTCCTACGAGCAGTACTTC	CASSRDQSSYEQYF
-	TRBV18	-	TRBJ1-4	TGTGCCAGCTCCGCGAGACAGGTTTCGACTAATGAAAAACTGTTTTTT	CASSARQVSTNEKLFF
-	TRBV5-1	-	TRBJ2-2	TGCGCCAGCAGCTTACATAGCGGCCTAACGAACACCGGGGAGCTGTTTTTT	CASSLHSGLTNTGELFF
-	TRBV7-2	-	TRBJ2-7	TGTGCCAGCAGCTTTGGGGGATCCAAGTACGAGCAGTACTTC	CASSFGGSKYEQYF
-	TRBV11-1	-	TRBJ2-1	TGTGCCAGCAGCTCGAGACTAGTCCCCTACAATGAGCAGTTCTTC	CASSSRLVPYNEQFF
few	TRBV24-1	-	TRBJ2-7	TGTGCCACCAGTGACCCCGGAGCGGCTGTCTACGAGCAGTACTTC	CATSDPGAAVYEQYF
few	TRBV7-3	TRBD2	TRBJ2-1	TGTGCCAGCAGCTTAATCGGACTAGCGGGAGCCAATGAGCAGTTCTTC	CASSLIGLAGANEQFF
few	TRBV5-7	-	TRBJ2-7	TGTGCCAGCAGCTCGATTCCGGGAATCCTCTCCTACGAGCAGTACTTC	CASSSIPGILSYEQYF
few	TRBV7-3	-	TRBJ2-1	TGTGCCAGCAGCCCGGGGGACGTCAGGCCCTACGATGAGCAGTTCTTC	CASSPGDVRPYDEQFF
many	TRBV5-1	TRBD2	TRBJ2-1	TGCGCCAGCAGCCTCCAGACTAGCGGGATTGGTGAGCAGTTCTTC	CASSLQTSGIGEQFF
-	TRBV7-3	-	TRBJ2-1	TGTGCCAGCAGCATCACCCGGGACACTAGAGCCAATGAGCAGTTCTTC	CASSITRDTRANEQFF
many	TRBV28	-	TRBJ2-7	TGTGCCAGCAGTTTACCCCGCGGAGAGCAGTACTTC	CASSLPRGEQYF
-	TRBV7-8	-	TRBJ2-6	TGTGCCAGCAGCTTAGTTTGGGGATACTCCCCCTCTGGGGCCAACGTCCTGACTTTC	CASSLVWGYSPSGANVLTF
-	TRBV7-2	-	TRBJ1-6	TGTGCCAGCAGCTTAGCAGCGGGAGGGTCCTACGAGCAGTACTTT	CASSLAAGGSYEQYF
many	TRBV10-3	-	TRBJ2-3	TGTGCCATTGGGCCCGCCACAGATACGCAGTATTTT	CAIGPATDTQYF
-	TRBV7-3	TRBD1	TRBJ2-1	TGTGCCAGCAGCTTAATGCAGGGGGCCTACAATGAGCAGTTCTTC	CASSLMQGAYNEQFF
-	TRBV7-6	-	TRBJ2-5	TGTGCCAGCAGCTGGGGTAGGCAAGAGACCCAGTACTTC	CASSWGRQETQYF
once	TRBV7-9	-	TRBJ1-5	TGTGCCAGCAGCTTCTCGGGGAATCAGCCCCAGCATTTT	CASSFSGNQPQHF
many	TRBV20-1	-	TRBJ2-7	TGCAGTGCGCGGACAGACTCCTACGAGCAGTACTTC	CSARTDSYEQYF
-	TRBV7-2	-	TRBJ2-3	TGTGCCAGCAGCCGGGACACCACAGATACGCAGTATTTT	CASSRDTTDTQYF
-	TRBV5-1	TRBD1	TRBJ2-1	TGCGCCAGCGCACGGACAGGGGATCCAATTGAGCAGTTCTTC	CASARTGDPIEQFF
-	TRBV7-6	-	TRBJ2-2	TGTGCTAGCAGCTTAGTGGCTAGTGTTACCGGGGAGCTGTTTTTT	CASSLVASVTGELFF
many	TRBV5-1	-	TRBJ2-2	TGCGCCAGCAGGCTGGGCGGGCCCTCCACCGGGGAGCTGTTTTTT	CASRLGGPSTGELFF